The clone carrying this TCR beta chain was observed a few times. Its antigen remains unidentified. The data are from a study of human T cells and chemical hapten exposure. The overall study: Patch tests applied 0.01% DPC to the upper back and were scored after 6 days. Study findings and constraints: Positively correlated with patch test score were the counts of PT1 expanded TCRs.

Time point indicated: pre-sensitization, week 0. The treatment: therapeutic diphenylcyclopropenone sensitization with weekly scalp DPC. It was unfractionated whole blood from which total RNA was extracted. CDR3 length: 15 residues. Trimming removed 1 base from V and 4 bases from J, with 13 bases in between. One entry per CDR3 protein, called by TCRdb with MiXCR from the RACE reads. The sample consists of approximately 50,000 distinct CDR3 sequences, approximately 10% of them appearing once. The source was whole blood, collected in connection with sensitization to the hapten diphenylcyclopropenone (DPC). The TCR was taken from a woman aged 25 to 39 with alopecia areata. Some clones in this sample may be carry-over from other donors' samples. This chain uses TRBV12-3 or TRBV12-4 with TRBJ1-2; D possibly corresponds to TRBD1 (5 bases). This CDR3 is CASSLGDGEFYGYTF. The CDR3 bases are TGTGCCAGCAGTTTAGGGGACGGAGAGTTCTATGGCTACACCTTC.